The 5 T cell receptor beta chains given below trace back to one sample, sequenced in a study of T cells in Graves' hyperthyroidism and ophthalmopathy. TCR beta CDR3 regions were amplified from RNA transcripts. The HTBI primer set was used in a first-round RT-PCR of the TCR CDR3. TCRdb re-called the multiplex PCR reads with MiXCR, one entry per CDR3 protein. This sample has 30,000 to 45,000 distinct CDR3 sequences; 40% to 65% occur once, and the top ten carry roughly 16%. Sequenced material: blood. These receptor sequences come from a middle-aged man with Graves' ophthalmopathy.

This clonotype was observed at least ten times. V is TRBV28 and J is TRBJ1-2, with 9 positions matching TRBD1. The V gene's germline CDR1 is MDHEN and CDR2 SYDVKM. CDR3 length: 15 residues. Trimming at V came to 2 bases and at J to 6 bases, leaving 7 bases not matched to a gene. The chain's CDR3 is CASSLRGQGLHGYTF. Here the CDR3 DNA reads TGTGCCAGCAGTTTAAGAGGACAGGGGTTACATGGCTACACCTTC.

In its sample, this clonotype was seen once. Sequence at one end of the junction differs from germline and may be a read error. J is TRBJ2-7 and V is TRBV7-9; TRBD1 or TRBD2 may be the D gene (6 bases each). The CDR3 sequence is 15 residues long. Per germline, CDR1 SEHNR and CDR2 FQNEAQ (reference sequence). Here the CDR3 DNA reads TGCGCCAGCAGCATAGGGGGGTCTGGGGCCAACGAGCAGTACTTC. This encodes CASSIGGSGANEQYF.

In regard to this clonotype: Given the absence of the conserved phenylalanine or tryptophan at the CDR3 end, a read error is likely. No DNA is shown, since the ends of the CDR3 on it are uncertain; the CDR3 is the one TCRdb lists. The V and J genes are TRBV7-6 and TRBJ2-7; TRBD2, the table's D call, lacks a check against the DNA. The CDR3 has 9 residues if both end residues are counted. The germline gives CDR1 SGHVS, CDR2 FNYEAQ. The chain's CDR3 is CASSQSVAG.

This clonotype came up a few times. This chain links TRBV16 with TRBJ2-1, with TRBD2 matching 10 bases. The CDR3 sequence is 16 residues long. After removal of 0 bases from V and 4 bases from J, the junction contained 3 bases not matched to a gene. Germline V gives CDR1 KGHSY, CDR2 FQNENV. The CDR3 DNA reads as TGTGCCAGCAGCCAATCTAGGACTAGCGGTTACAATGAGCAGTTCTTC. This translates into CASSQSRTSGYNEQFF.

Of note for this clonotype: One junction end does not reproduce the germline sequence, and a read error may be involved. The chain carries TRBV5-1 and TRBJ1-3, with TRBD1 matching 7 bases. Per the germline V gene, CDR1 is SGHRS and CDR2 is YFSETQ. CDR3 size: 15 residues. The CDR3 region is CASSPTGPSGNTICF. CDR3 bases: TGCGCCAGCAGCCCGACAGGGCCCTCTGGAAACACCATATGTTTT.